These 11 T cell receptor beta chains share one sample of origin, sequenced in a study of blood T cell repertoires in COVID-19. TCRdb's copy holds only in-frame clones and misses some; the assay was immunoSEQ multiplex PCR. The sample shows under 250,000 clones, approximately 92% of them seen only once. Sequencing was performed on PBMCs or T cells enriched from blood (not recorded which). The origin of the receptors is a woman aged 18 to 35 in a cohort exposed to, infected with or recovered from COVID-19 (not recorded which).

This clone has more than one count but fewer than ten. V usage is TRBV2 and J usage is TRBJ1-3, with D uncertain. Trimming removed 4 bases at V and 0 bases at J, with 10 bases between. The CDR3 has 15 residues. Germline V gene lookup returns CDR1 SNHLY and CDR2 FYNNEI. The CDR3: CASSASRSSGNTIYF. DNA of the CDR3: TGTGCCAGCAGTGCCTCCCGGTCCTCTGGAAACACCATATATTTT.

A single count supports this clone. This chain joins TRBV3-1 (or the pseudogene TRBV3-2) and TRBJ1-4; possibly TRBD1 for D (6 bases). CDR3 length: 14 amino acids. V lost 1 base and J 7 bases, leaving 10 bases between the germline ends. The germline V gene has CDR1 LGHDT and CDR2 YNNKEL (reference sequence). The CDR3 DNA is TGTGCCAGCAGCCAAGGCGGACAGAGTGAAAAACTGTTTTTT. Its translation: CASSQGGQSEKLFF.

This clone was seen only once. The chain carries TRBV18 and TRBJ1-4; D gene ambiguous. This CDR3 has 15 residues. Germline V gene sequence: CDR1 KGHSH, CDR2 LQKENI. V dropped 4 bases and J dropped 5 bases, with 14 bases sitting between them. The CDR3 coding sequence is TGTGCCAGCTCACTCGGGAGCAGGCCCAATGAAAAACTGTTTTTT. It specifies CASSLGSRPNEKLFF.

The rearrangement links TRBV19 to TRBJ2-7, with TRBD2 identical over 9 bases. The germline V gene encodes CDR1 LNHDA and CDR2 SQIVND (reference sequence). This CDR3 has 15 amino acids. The junction had 7 bases not matched to a gene; V was cut back by 0 bases and J by 7 bases. CDR3 amino acids: CASSIERGGSSEQYF. The CDR3 region has the DNA TGTGCCAGTAGTATAGAGCGGGGGGGCTCGTCTGAGCAGTACTTC.

V usage is TRBV6-5 and J usage is TRBJ2-7, with TRBD1 matching 9 bases. Germline trimming cut 2 bases from V and 1 base from J; bases unmatched to any gene: 3. The CDR3 covers 15 residues. The germline gives CDR1 MNHEY, CDR2 SVGAGI. The CDR3 DNA follows: TGTGCCAGCAGTTACCCGGACAGGGGATCCTACGAGCAGTACTTC. It translates to CASSYPDRGSYEQYF.

The chain employs TRBV3-1 (or the pseudogene TRBV3-2) and TRBJ1-3, with D possibly TRBD1 on 5 matching bases. The CDR3 consists of 15 residues. Trimming removed 4 bases from V and 3 bases from J, with 13 bases in between. Germline V CDR1 and CDR2: LGHDT, YNNKEL (reference sequence). CDR3 coding DNA: TGTGCCAGCAGCCGTGGGGGGTTAGGTGGAAACACCATATATTTT. This translates into CASSRGGLGGNTIYF.

In nucleotides, the CDR3 is TGCGCCAGCAGCTTGGCCGACAGCTTTAATGAAAAACTGTTTTTT. Translated, it gives CASSLADSFNEKLFF. V usage is TRBV5-1 and J usage is TRBJ1-4; possibly TRBD1 for D (5 bases). Trimming shortened V by 0 bases and J by 4 bases, and 10 bases separated the two germline ends. The CDR3 has 15 residues. CDR1 is SGHRS, CDR2 YFSETQ, per germline.

The CDR3 region has the DNA TGTGCCAGTAGTATCCGGGACAGGGTGGGGTACAATGAGCAGTTCTTC. Encoded protein: CASSIRDRVGYNEQFF. The J gene is TRBJ2-1, the V gene TRBV19; 9 bases are shared with TRBD1. Germline values: CDR1 LNHDA, CDR2 SQIVND (reference sequence). The J segment lost 4 bases and the V segment lost 3 bases, leaving 7 bases of the junction unmatched. CDR3 length equals 16 residues.

The chain joins TRBV5-1 to TRBJ1-4, with D possibly TRBD1 on 5 matching bases. Trimming left V 4 bases short and J 6 bases short, with 16 bases between. CDR3 length equals 15 residues. CDR1 is SGHRS, CDR2 YFSETQ, per germline. CDR3 in amino acids: CASSGTWPGDEKLFF. The CDR3 coding sequence is TGCGCCAGCAGCGGGACGTGGCCGGGGGATGAAAAACTGTTTTTT.

This clone was counted a single time. The V gene is TRBV5-5, the J gene TRBJ2-5; D not certain. The V and J ends lost 2 bases and 2 bases respectively, with 7 bases between them. From germline, CDR1 is SGHKS and CDR2 YYEKEE (reference sequence). CDR3 size: 13 residues. CDR3 protein: CASSFWQQETQYF. CDR3 bases: TGTGCCAGCAGCTTTTGGCAGCAAGAGACCCAGTACTTC.

J is TRBJ1-1 and V is TRBV21-1; the D call in the table, TRBD1, was not verified against the DNA. TRBV21-1 is classified as a pseudogene. This CDR3 is built from 12 residues. The CDR3 is CASSKGRGEAFF. CDR3 in DNA: TGTGCCAGCAGCAAAGGAAGGGGGGAAGCTTTCTTT.